This T cell receptor (beta chain) was obtained from a study of human T cells and chemical hapten exposure. Overall study results and limits: Counts of TCRs above 1 in 1000 frequency stayed unchanged with DPC sensitization.

This clonotype was counted only a few times. Its antigen is currently unknown. With V trimmed by 6 bases and J by 4 bases, 6 bases remained unmatched. CDR3 length: 14 residues. The germline V gene encodes CDR1 MNHEY and CDR2 SVGEGT. MiXCR, applied by TCRdb to the RACE reads, yields one record per CDR3 protein. Here the sample spans fewer than 100,000 distinct CDR3 sequences, around 12% being singletons. Time point denoted: patch test 1, 2 weeks after DPC sensitization. Treatment of the sample: therapeutic diphenylcyclopropenone sensitization with weekly scalp DPC. Alopecia patients deemed DPC-suitable, aged 18 to 70, excluding pregnancy.

The chain recombines TRBV6-2 or TRBV6-3 with TRBJ1-5; 7 bases align to TRBD1. The clonotype was recovered from a middle-aged woman with alopecia areata. Some clones in this sample may be carry-over from other donors' samples. Sequenced material: whole blood, taken in connection with sensitization to the hapten diphenylcyclopropenone (DPC). The CDR3 sequence: CASSPQGINQPQHF. Written as DNA, the CDR3 is TGTGCCAGCAGCCCACAGGGGATTAATCAGCCCCAGCATTTT.